One and the same sample provided the 3 T cell receptor beta chains below, sequenced in a study of T cell responses to AZD1222 COVID-19 vaccine. Profiled with immunoSEQ multiplex PCR; TCRdb holds only in-frame clones, not every one. In the table there are some 63,000 clones, 89% of which are singletons. Sequenced here: peripheral blood, sampled 28 days after the second AZD1222 dose. These receptors came from an adult who received the AZD1222 COVID-19 vaccine.

The gene calls are TRBV6-5 and TRBJ1-3; 8 bases are shared with TRBD1. CDR3 length: 15 residues. V lost 6 bases and J lost 4; bases outside the gene matches: 8. Germline V gene lookup returns CDR1 MNHEY and CDR2 SVGAGI. The CDR3 is CASRAGQGRGNTIYF. CDR3 DNA: TGTGCCAGCAGGGCAGGACAGGGACGAGGAAACACCATATATTTT.

This chain uses TRBV25-1 with TRBJ1-5; D is undetermined. Germline CDR1 and CDR2: MGHDK and SYGVNS. The CDR3 is 17 residues long. Trimming stripped 2 bases from V and 1 base from J, with 15 bases between. The CDR3 coding sequence is TGTGCCAGCAGTGAAGATAGAAGTAGCCGAAGCAATCAGCCCCAGCATTTT. It specifies CASSEDRSSRSNQPQHF.

The chain links TRBV7-8 to TRBJ2-7; D assignment may be TRBD1 or TRBD2 (7 bases each). The CDR3 consists of 16 residues. V shed 3 bases and J shed 0 bases, with 15 bases lying between them. The germline gives CDR1 SGHVS, CDR2 FQNEAQ. The CDR3 reads CASSLGRGPASYEQYF. CDR3 bases: TGTGCCAGCAGCTTGGGGAGGGGGCCAGCCTCCTACGAGCAGTACTTC.